The 5 T cell receptor beta chains below come from one sample, sequenced in a study of shared clonotypes between healthy human individuals. Assay used: immunoSEQ multiplex PCR; TCRdb lists only in-frame clones, some missing. The table lists roughly 1,000,000 clones, approximately 80% of them singletons. The sample taken for sequencing was memory CD4+ T cells from PBMCs. Subset described: CD45RA-negative fraction. Every receptor here comes from a man between 18 and 35 years old in good health. Some clones in this sample may be carry-over from other donors' samples.

The CDR3 here is CASSLAPRGQQPQHF. The CDR3 nucleotides are TGTGCCAGCAGCTTAGCGCCCAGGGGCCAACAGCCCCAGCATTTT. The V and J genes are TRBV7-8 and TRBJ1-5, with D perhaps matching TRBD1 (6 bases). Trimming took off 0 bases at V and 7 bases at J, with 13 bases between the two ends. The CDR3 covers 15 residues. Germline V gives CDR1 SGHVS, CDR2 FQNEAQ.

The chain employs TRBV7-3 and TRBJ2-2; TRBD1 matches 7 bases. The CDR3 spans 14 residues. The V gene's germline CDR1 is SGHTA and CDR2 FQGTGA. Trimming cost V 5 bases and J 4 bases; bases outside gene matches: 4. The CDR3 loop is CASSPGTATGELFF. CDR3 in DNA: TGTGCCAGCAGCCCCGGGACAGCCACCGGGGAGCTGTTTTTT.

This clone occurred many times. This sample includes further DNA sequences coding for the same CDR3. The chain carries TRBV2 and TRBJ2-6, with a possible D match to TRBD2 (5 bases). Germline V gene data show CDR1 as SNHLY and CDR2 as FYNNEI. With 1 base removed from V and 2 bases from J, the gap between germline ends came to 9 bases. The CDR3 has 16 residues. The CDR3 DNA follows: TGTGCCAGCAGTGAAGAAGGAGGAACTGGGGCCAACGTCCTGACTTTC. This encodes CASSEEGGTGANVLTF.

The V and J genes are TRBV25-1 and TRBJ1-4, with 7 nucleotides matching TRBD1. Germline loops: CDR1 MGHDK, CDR2 SYGVNS. The V and J ends lost 2 bases and 3 bases, in that order; junction bases with no gene match: 3. The CDR3 has 15 residues. This CDR3 reads CASSEEGGPNEKLFF. In DNA, the CDR3 is TGTGCCAGCAGTGAAGAAGGGGGCCCTAATGAAAAACTGTTTTTT.

The chain carries TRBV5-1 and TRBJ2-3; 11 bases are a match to TRBD2. The CDR3 contains 15 residues. Germline CDR1 is SGHRS and CDR2 is YFSETQ. V was clipped by 4 bases and J by 2 bases; unmatched bases: 3. The CDR3 DNA reads TGCGCCAGCAGCCCGGGACTAGCGGACACAGATACGCAGTATTTT. It codes for CASSPGLADTDTQYF. The full variable domain, completed using reference TRBV5-1 and TRBJ2-3, is KAGVTQTPRYLIKTRGQQVTLSCSPISGHRSVSWYQQTPGQGLQFLFEYFSETQRNKGNFPGRFSGRQFSNSRSEMNVSTLELGDSALYLCASSPGLADTDTQYFGPGTRLTVL.